This T cell receptor (beta chain) appears in the sequencing data of a study of cytotoxic CD8 clonotypes in ibrutinib-treated CLL. CDR3 length: 16 amino acids. The J segment lost 2 bases and the V segment lost 5 bases, leaving 11 bases of the junction unmatched. CDR1 SGHAT and CDR2 FQNNGV come from the germline V gene. Assay used: immunoSEQ multiplex PCR; TCRdb lists only in-frame clones, some missing. The sample includes around 160,000 clones, over 65% of them seen just once. The gene calls are TRBV11-2 and TRBJ1-1; 7 bases match TRBD1. The source material was PBMCs, sampled after 12 months of ibrutinib treatment. This clonotype originated in a human donor with chronic lymphocytic leukemia. CDR3 bases: TGTGCCAGCAGCCAATACCCTAGGGGGCTCAACACTGAAGCTTTCTTT. It encodes CASSQYPRGLNTEAFF.